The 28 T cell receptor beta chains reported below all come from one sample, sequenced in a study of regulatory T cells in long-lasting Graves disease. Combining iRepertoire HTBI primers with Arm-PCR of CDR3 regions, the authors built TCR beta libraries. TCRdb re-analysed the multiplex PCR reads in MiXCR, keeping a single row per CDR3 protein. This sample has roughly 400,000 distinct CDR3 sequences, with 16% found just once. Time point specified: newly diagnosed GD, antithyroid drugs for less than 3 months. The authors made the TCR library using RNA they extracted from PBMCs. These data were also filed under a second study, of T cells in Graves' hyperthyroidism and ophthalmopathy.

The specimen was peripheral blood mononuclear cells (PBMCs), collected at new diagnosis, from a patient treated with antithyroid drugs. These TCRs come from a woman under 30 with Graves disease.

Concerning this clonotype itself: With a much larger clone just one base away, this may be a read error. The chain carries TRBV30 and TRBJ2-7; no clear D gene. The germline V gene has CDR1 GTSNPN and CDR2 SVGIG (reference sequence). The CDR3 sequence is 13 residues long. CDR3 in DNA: TGTACCTGGAGTGTAATAGTGGGCGACGAGCAGTACTTC. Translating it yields CTWSVIVGDEQYF.

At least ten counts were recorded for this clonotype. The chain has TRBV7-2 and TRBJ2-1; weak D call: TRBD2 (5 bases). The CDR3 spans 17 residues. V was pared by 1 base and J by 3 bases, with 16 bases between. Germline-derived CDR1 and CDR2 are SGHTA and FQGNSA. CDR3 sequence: CASSLGGISEGYNEQFF. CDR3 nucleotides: TGTGCCAGCAGCTTAGGTGGTATTAGCGAGGGCTACAATGAGCAGTTCTTC.

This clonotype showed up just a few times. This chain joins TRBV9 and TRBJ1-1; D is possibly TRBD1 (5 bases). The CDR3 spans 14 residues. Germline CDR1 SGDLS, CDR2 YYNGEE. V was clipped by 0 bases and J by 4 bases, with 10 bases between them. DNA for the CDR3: TGTGCCAGCAGCGTAGGGGAGGGGAGCACTGAAGCTTTCTTT. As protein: CASSVGEGSTEAFF.

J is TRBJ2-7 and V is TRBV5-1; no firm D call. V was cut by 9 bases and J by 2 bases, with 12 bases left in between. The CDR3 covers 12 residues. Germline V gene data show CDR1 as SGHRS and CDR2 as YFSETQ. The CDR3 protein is CATLTGPYEQYF. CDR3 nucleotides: TGCGCCACCCTTACGGGTCCCTACGAGCAGTACTTC.

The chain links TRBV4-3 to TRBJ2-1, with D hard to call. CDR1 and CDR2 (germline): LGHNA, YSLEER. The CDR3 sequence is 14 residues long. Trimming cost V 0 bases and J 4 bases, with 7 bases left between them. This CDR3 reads CASSQENYYNEQFF. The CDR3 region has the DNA TGCGCCAGCAGCCAAGAAAACTATTACAATGAGCAGTTCTTC.

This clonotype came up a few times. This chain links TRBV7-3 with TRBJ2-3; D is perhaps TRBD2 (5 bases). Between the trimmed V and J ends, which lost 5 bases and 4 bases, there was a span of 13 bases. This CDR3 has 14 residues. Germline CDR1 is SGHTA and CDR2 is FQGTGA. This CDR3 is CASSQDSNADTQYF. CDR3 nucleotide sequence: TGTGCCAGCAGCCAGGACTCAAATGCAGATACGCAGTATTTT.

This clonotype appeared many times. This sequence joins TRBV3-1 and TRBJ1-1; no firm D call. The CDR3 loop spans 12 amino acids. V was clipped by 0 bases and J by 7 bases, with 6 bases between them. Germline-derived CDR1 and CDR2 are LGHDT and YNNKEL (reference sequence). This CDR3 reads CASSQDTVEAFF. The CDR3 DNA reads TGTGCCAGCAGCCAAGACACGGTTGAAGCTTTCTTT.

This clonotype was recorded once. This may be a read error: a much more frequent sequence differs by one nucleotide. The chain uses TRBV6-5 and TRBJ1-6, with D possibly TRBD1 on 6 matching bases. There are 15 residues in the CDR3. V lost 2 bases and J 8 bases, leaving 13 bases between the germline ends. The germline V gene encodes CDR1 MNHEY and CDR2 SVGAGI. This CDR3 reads CASSYDTSGDSPLHF. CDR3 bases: TGTGCCAGCAGTTACGATACCTCAGGGGATTCACCCCTCCACTTT.

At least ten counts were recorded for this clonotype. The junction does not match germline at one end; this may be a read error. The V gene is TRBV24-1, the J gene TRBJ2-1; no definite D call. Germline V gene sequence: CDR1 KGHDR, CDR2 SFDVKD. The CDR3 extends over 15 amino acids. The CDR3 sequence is CATSDADTEANEQFF. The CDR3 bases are TGTGCTACCAGTGACGCAGATACTGAGGCTAATGAGCAGTTCTTC.

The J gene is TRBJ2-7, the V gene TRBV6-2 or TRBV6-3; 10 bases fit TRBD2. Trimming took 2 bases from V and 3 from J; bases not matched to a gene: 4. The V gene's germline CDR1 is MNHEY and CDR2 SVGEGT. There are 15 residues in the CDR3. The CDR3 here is CASSYVPSGSYEQYF. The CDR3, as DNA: TGTGCCAGCAGTTACGTGCCTAGCGGGAGCTACGAGCAGTACTTC.

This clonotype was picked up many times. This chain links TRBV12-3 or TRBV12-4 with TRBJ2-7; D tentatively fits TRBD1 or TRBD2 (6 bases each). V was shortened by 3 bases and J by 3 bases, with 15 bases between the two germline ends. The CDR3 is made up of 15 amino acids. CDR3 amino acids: CASSFLGGGLYEQYF. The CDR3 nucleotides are TGTGCCAGCAGTTTTTTAGGAGGGGGTCTCTACGAGCAGTACTTC.

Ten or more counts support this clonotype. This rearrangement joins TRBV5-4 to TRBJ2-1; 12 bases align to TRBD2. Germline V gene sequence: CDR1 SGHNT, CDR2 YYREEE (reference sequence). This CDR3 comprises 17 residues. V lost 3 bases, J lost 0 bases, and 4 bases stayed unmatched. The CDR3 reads CASSWWTSGVSYNEQFF. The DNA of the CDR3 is TGTGCCAGCAGCTGGTGGACTAGCGGGGTCTCCTACAATGAGCAGTTCTTC.

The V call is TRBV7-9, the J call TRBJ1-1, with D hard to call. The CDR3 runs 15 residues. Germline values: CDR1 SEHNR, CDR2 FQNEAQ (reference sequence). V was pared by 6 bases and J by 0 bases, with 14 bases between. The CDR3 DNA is TGTGCCAGCAGAACCCTCGGGGAGGTGAACACTGAAGCTTTCTTT. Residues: CASRTLGEVNTEAFF.

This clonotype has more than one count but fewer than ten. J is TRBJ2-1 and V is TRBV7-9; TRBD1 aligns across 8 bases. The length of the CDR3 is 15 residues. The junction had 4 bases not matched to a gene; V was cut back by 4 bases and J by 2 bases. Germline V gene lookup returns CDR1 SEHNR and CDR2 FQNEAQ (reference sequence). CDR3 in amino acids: CASSYDRGPYNEQFF. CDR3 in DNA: TGTGCCAGCAGCTATGACAGGGGACCCTACAATGAGCAGTTCTTC.

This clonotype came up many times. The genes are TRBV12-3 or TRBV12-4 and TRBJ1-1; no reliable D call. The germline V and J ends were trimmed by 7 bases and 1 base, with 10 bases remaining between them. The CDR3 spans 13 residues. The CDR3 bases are TGTGCCAGCACCGAAGAGGCGAACACTGAAGCTTTCTTT. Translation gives CASTEEANTEAFF.

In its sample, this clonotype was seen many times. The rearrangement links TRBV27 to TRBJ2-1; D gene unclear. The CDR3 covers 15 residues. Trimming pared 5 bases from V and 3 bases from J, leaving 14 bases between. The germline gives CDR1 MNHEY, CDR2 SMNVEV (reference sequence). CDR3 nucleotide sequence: TGTGCCAGCAGTCCTCAGTATCCGTACTACAATGAGCAGTTCTTC. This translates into CASSPQYPYYNEQFF.

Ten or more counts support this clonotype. This CDR3 reads CASSSNTIYF. The CDR3 DNA reads TGTGCCAGCAGTTCTAACACCATATATTTT. The chain employs TRBV12-3 or TRBV12-4 and TRBJ1-3; D gene unclear. CDR3 length equals 10 residues. V lost 4 bases, J lost 7 bases, and 2 bases lay in between.

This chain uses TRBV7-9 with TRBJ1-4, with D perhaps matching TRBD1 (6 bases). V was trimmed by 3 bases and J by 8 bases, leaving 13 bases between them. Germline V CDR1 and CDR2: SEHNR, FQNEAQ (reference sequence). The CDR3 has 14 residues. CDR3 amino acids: CASSFSGVGEKLFF. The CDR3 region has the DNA TGTGCCAGCAGCTTTTCAGGGGTAGGCGAAAAACTGTTTTTT.

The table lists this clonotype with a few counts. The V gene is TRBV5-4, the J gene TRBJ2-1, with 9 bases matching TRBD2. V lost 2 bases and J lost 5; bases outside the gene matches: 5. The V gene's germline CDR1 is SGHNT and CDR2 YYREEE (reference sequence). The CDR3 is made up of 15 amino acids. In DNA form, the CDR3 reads TGTGCCAGCAGCTTAATAGCGGGAGCTAACAATGAGCAGTTCTTC. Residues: CASSLIAGANNEQFF.

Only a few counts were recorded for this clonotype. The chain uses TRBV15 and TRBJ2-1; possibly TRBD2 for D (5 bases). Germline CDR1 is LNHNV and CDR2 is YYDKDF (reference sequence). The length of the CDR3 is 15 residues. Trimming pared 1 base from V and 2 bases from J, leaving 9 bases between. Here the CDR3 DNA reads TGTGCCACCAGCAGAGTGGTGGGAGCCTACAATGAGCAGTTCTTC. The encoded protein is CATSRVVGAYNEQFF. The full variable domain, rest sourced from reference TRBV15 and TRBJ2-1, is DAMVIQNPRYQVTQFGKPVTLSCSQTLNHNVMYWYQQKSSQAPKLLFHYYDKDFNNEADTPDNFQSRRPNTSFCFLDIRSPGLGDTAMYLCATSRVVGAYNEQFFGPGTRLTVL.

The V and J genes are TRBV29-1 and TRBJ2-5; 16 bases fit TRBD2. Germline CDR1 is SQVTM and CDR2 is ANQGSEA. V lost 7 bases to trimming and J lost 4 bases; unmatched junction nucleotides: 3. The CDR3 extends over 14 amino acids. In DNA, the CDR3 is TGCAGCGCCGGGACTAGCGGGAGGGGAGAGACCCAGTACTTC. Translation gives CSAGTSGRGETQYF.

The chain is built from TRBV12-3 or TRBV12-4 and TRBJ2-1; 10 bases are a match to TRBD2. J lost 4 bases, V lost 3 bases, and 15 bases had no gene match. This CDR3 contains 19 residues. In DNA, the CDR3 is TGTGCCAGCAGTTTGTACGGCGGGGTGACTAGCGGGCAGTACAATGAGCAGTTCTTC. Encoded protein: CASSLYGGVTSGQYNEQFF.

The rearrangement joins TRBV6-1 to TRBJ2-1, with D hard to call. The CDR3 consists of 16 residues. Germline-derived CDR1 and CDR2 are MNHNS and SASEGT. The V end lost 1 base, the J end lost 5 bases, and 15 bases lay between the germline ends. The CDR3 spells CASSEDLWGLDNEQFF. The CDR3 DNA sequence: TGTGCCAGCAGTGAAGACCTCTGGGGTCTCGACAATGAGCAGTTCTTC.

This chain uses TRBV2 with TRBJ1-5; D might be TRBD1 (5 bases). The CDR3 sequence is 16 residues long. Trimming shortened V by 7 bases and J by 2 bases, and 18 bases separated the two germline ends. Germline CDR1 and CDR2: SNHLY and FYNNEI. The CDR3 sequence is CASKRIRAGGNQPQHF. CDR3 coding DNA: TGTGCCAGCAAAAGAATCAGGGCGGGAGGCAATCAGCCCCAGCATTTT.

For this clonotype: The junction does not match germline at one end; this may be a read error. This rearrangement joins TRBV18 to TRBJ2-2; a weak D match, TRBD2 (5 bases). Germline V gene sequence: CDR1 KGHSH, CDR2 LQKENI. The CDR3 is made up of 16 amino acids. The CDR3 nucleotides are TGTGCCGGCTCACCCACCCAGAGCGGGAACACCGGGGAGCTGTTTTTT. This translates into CAGSPTQSGNTGELFF.

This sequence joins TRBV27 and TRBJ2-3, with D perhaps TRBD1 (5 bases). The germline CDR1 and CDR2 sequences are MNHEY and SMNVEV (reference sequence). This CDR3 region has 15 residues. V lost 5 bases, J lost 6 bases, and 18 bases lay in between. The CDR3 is CASSLTAYTVDTQYF. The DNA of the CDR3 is TGTGCCAGCAGTCTGACAGCATACACAGTGGATACGCAGTATTTT.

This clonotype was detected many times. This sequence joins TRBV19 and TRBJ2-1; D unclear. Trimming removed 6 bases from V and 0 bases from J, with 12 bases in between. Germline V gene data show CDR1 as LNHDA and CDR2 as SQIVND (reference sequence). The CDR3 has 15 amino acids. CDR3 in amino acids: CASSRTASSYNEQFF. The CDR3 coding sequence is TGTGCCAGTAGCCGGACCGCCAGCTCCTACAATGAGCAGTTCTTC.

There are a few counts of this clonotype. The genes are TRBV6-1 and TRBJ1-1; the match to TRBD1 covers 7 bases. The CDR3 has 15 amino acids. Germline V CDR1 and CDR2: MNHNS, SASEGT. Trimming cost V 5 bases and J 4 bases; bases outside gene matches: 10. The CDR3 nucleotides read TGTGCCAGCAGTAGGGACGACAGGGAAGGCACTGAAGCTTTCTTT. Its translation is CASSRDDREGTEAFF.